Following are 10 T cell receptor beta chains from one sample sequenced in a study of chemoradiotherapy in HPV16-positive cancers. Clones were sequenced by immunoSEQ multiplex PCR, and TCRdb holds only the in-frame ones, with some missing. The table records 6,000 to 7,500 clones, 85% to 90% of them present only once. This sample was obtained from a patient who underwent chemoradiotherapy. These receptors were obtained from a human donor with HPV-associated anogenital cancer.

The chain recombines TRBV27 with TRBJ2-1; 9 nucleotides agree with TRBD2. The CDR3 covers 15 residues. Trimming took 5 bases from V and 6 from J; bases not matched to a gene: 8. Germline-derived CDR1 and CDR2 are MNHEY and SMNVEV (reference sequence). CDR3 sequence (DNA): TGTGCCAGCAGTCCGGGACTAGCCGGAGCCAATGAGCAGTTCTTC. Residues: CASSPGLAGANEQFF.

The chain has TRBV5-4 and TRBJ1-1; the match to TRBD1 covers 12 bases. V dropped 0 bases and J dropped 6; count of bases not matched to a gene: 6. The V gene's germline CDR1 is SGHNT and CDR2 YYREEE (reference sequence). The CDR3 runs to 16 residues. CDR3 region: CASSLEGQGAGAEAFF. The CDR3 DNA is TGTGCCAGCAGCTTGGAGGGACAGGGGGCCGGCGCTGAAGCTTTCTTT.

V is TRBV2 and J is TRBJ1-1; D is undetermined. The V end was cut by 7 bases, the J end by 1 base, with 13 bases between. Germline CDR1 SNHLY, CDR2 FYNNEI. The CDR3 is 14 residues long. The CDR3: CASIGQEGNTEAFF. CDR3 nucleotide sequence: TGTGCCAGCATCGGCCAGGAGGGGAACACTGAAGCTTTCTTT.

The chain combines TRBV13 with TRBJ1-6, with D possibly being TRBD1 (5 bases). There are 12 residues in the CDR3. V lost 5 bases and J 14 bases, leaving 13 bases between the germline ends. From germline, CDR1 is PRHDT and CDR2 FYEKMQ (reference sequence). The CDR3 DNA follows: TGTGCCAGCAGCCCCGGACGGGGGGCCCTCCACTTT. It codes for CASSPGRGALHF.

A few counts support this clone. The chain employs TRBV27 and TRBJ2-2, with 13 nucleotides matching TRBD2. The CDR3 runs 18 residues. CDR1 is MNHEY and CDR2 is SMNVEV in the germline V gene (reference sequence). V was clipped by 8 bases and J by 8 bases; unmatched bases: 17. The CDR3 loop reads CASSGQGGLAGTAGELFF. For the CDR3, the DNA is TGTGCCAGCTCCGGACAGGGGGGACTAGCGGGAACTGCAGGGGAGCTGTTTTTT.

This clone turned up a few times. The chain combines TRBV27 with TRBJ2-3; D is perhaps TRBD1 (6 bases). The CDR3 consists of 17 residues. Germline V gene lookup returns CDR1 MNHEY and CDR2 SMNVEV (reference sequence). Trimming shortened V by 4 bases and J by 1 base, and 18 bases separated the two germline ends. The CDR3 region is CASSSHSQGIGTDTQYF. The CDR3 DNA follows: TGTGCCAGCAGTTCGCACTCTCAGGGGATTGGCACAGATACGCAGTATTTT.

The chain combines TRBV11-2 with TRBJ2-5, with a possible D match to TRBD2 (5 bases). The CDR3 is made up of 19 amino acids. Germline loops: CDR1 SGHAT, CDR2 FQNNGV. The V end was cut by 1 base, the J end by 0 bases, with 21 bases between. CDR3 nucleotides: TGTGCCAGCAGCTTAGTCGGCCAGTCTAGCCCAAAGTACCAAGAGACCCAGTACTTC. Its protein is CASSLVGQSSPKYQETQYF.

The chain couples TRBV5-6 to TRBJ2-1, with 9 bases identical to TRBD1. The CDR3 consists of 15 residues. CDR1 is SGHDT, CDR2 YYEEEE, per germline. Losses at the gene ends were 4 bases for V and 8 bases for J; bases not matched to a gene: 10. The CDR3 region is CASSPPGQGTHEQFF. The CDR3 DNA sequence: TGTGCCAGCAGCCCACCGGGACAGGGCACCCATGAGCAGTTCTTC.

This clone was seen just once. The CDR3 protein is CASERISNTEAFF. CDR3 in DNA: TGTGCCAGCGAAAGGATTTCGAACACTGAAGCTTTCTTT. V and J are TRBV2 and TRBJ1-1; D remains unclear. V was cut by 8 bases and J by 1 base, with 11 bases left in between. Germline V gives CDR1 SNHLY, CDR2 FYNNEI. This CDR3 spans 13 amino acids.

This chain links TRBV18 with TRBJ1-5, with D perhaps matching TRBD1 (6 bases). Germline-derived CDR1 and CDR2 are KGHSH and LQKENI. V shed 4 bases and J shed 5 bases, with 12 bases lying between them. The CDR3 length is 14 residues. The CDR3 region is CASSRETGDQPQHF. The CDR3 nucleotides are TGTGCCAGCTCACGGGAGACAGGTGATCAGCCCCAGCATTTT.